A selection of T cell receptor beta chains follows, all from one sample in a study of T cell changes during pregnancy in multiple sclerosis. Sequenced by immunoSEQ multiplex PCR; TCRdb stores in-frame clones only, minus some. The data contain about 20,000 clones, 88% of them singletons. Sample: CD8+ T cells from peripheral blood mononuclear cells, taken in the third trimester of pregnancy. These receptors were taken from a female donor in good health, enrolled as a control in a pregnancy study. Both conserved end residues are part of each CDR3. Each record gives: clone size, V gene, J gene, D gene, CDR3 DNA, CDR3 protein. D genes are given only for firm matches. The size entry is marked missing in some rows and otherwise reads once, few, many or a size class.

once,TRBV28,TRBJ2-1,NA,TGTGCCACCGCGGAAGGGGCCAATGAGCAGTTCTTC,CATAEGANEQFF
NA,TRBV6-4,TRBJ2-3,NA,TGTGCCAGCAGTGACACGGCGGGAACCACAGATACGCAGTATTTT,CASSDTAGTTDTQYF
NA,TRBV25-1,TRBJ1-1,NA,TGTGCCAGCAGTGAAAGGAAAATATGGGGAGACACTGAAGCTTTCTTT,CASSERKIWGDTEAFF
NA,TRBV13,TRBJ2-7,TRBD2,TGTGCCAGCAGCCCCGGAACGGGACTAACGACTTACGAGCAGTACTTC,CASSPGTGLTTYEQYF
NA,TRBV11-2,TRBJ1-1,TRBD1,TGTGCCAGCAGCGAACAGACAGGGTGGGTTGGAACTGAAGCTTTCTTT,CASSEQTGWVGTEAFF
NA,TRBV29-1,TRBJ2-7,TRBD1,TGCAGCGTTGGAGGGACAGGGGACTCCTACGAGCAGTACTTC,CSVGGTGDSYEQYF
few,TRBV7-9,TRBJ2-5,NA,TGTGCCACCTCCCCGGGGTACCAAGAGACCCAGTACTTC,CATSPGYQETQYF
NA,TRBV30,TRBJ2-7,NA,TGTGCCTGGAGTGTAGGTCTAGGGGACTACGAGCAGTACTTC,CAWSVGLGDYEQYF
NA,TRBV19,TRBJ2-7,TRBD2,TGTGCCAGTAGTGCTAGCGGCTCCTACGAGCAGTACTTC,CASSASGSYEQYF
NA,TRBV4-2,TRBJ1-2,TRBD1,TGTGCCAGCAGCCAAGAGTTAACAGGGGGGGGCTATGGCTACACCTTC,CASSQELTGGGYGYTF
NA,TRBV10-3,TRBJ1-2,NA,TGTGCCATCAGTGTTCTAAAGGGGCAAAACTATGGCTACACCTTC,CAISVLKGQNYGYTF
once,TRBV28,TRBJ1-2,NA,TGTGCCACCACGGTCGGGGGGGTCTATGGCTACACCTTC,CATTVGGVYGYTF
NA,TRBV9,TRBJ2-1,TRBD1,TGTGCCAGCACCACGGGACAGGTCTCCTACAATGAGCAGTTCTTC,CASTTGQVSYNEQFF